Listed below are T cell receptor beta chains from one sample, sequenced in a study of blood T cells in healthy people across ages. MiXCR, run by TCRdb on the 5' RACE reads, gives a single entry per CDR3 protein. The table lists 1.5 million to 2 million distinct CDR3 sequences, roughly 27% of them singletons. The specimen was blood. The receptors originated from a young woman in good health. Both conserved end residues are part of each CDR3. A D gene is named only where the DNA matches it firmly.

CDR3 protein: CSALRGSGANNEQFF
D gene: TRBD2
J gene: TRBJ2-1
V gene: TRBV20-1
CDR3 length: 15

CDR3 protein: CSASDRGRGDTQYF
D gene: TRBD1
J gene: TRBJ2-3
V gene: TRBV20-1
CDR3 length: 14

CDR3 protein: CASSYRATNTEAFF
D gene: .
J gene: TRBJ1-1
V gene: TRBV6-2/TRBV6-3
CDR3 length: 14

CDR3 protein: CASSHSLTGYNEQFF
D gene: .
J gene: TRBJ2-1
V gene: TRBV4-2
CDR3 length: 15

CDR3 protein: CASSLRSNTEAFF
D gene: .
J gene: TRBJ1-1
V gene: TRBV5-1
CDR3 length: 13

CDR3 protein: CATRAGSTGELYF
D gene: TRBD2
J gene: TRBJ2-7
V gene: TRBV5-1
CDR3 length: 13

CDR3 protein: CASTEPRGNSPLHF
D gene: .
J gene: TRBJ1-6
V gene: TRBV7-9
CDR3 length: 14

CDR3 protein: CASSYTDRANYGYTF
D gene: TRBD1
J gene: TRBJ1-2
V gene: TRBV6-6
CDR3 length: 15

CDR3 protein: CASSGVTGNNEQYF
D gene: TRBD1
J gene: TRBJ2-5
V gene: TRBV18
CDR3 length: 14

CDR3 protein: CASGRDKGTYNEQFF
D gene: .
J gene: TRBJ2-1
V gene: TRBV12-3/TRBV12-4
CDR3 length: 15

CDR3 protein: CASSPLRKNTEAFF
D gene: .
J gene: TRBJ1-1
V gene: TRBV3-1
CDR3 length: 14

CDR3 protein: CASSDSQGVYGYTF
D gene: TRBD1
J gene: TRBJ1-2
V gene: TRBV5-1
CDR3 length: 14

CDR3 protein: CASSTPPPGGHARSYEQYF
D gene: .
J gene: TRBJ2-7
V gene: TRBV21-1
CDR3 length: 19

CDR3 protein: CSAKNPGQGRDGYTF
D gene: TRBD1
J gene: TRBJ1-2
V gene: TRBV20-1
CDR3 length: 15

CDR3 protein: CASSLITRGQETQYF
D gene: TRBD1
J gene: TRBJ2-5
V gene: TRBV13
CDR3 length: 15

CDR3 protein: CASSPTSASSSYEQYF
D gene: .
J gene: TRBJ2-7
V gene: TRBV18
CDR3 length: 16

CDR3 protein: CASSTSPGDTQYF
D gene: .
J gene: TRBJ2-3
V gene: TRBV7-3
CDR3 length: 13

CDR3 protein: CASSPSSGGGSSYEQYF
D gene: TRBD2
J gene: TRBJ2-7
V gene: TRBV7-2
CDR3 length: 17

CDR3 protein: CSASGAEAFF
D gene: .
J gene: TRBJ1-1
V gene: TRBV20-1
CDR3 length: 10

CDR3 protein: CASRGTSGFQETQYF
D gene: TRBD2
J gene: TRBJ2-5
V gene: TRBV5-5
CDR3 length: 15

CDR3 protein: CASSTLGYGCTF
D gene: .
J gene: TRBJ1-2
V gene: TRBV25-1
CDR3 length: 12

CDR3 protein: CSASDRGETQYF
D gene: TRBD1
J gene: TRBJ2-5
V gene: TRBV20-1
CDR3 length: 12

CDR3 protein: CASSLGPGTACGYTF
D gene: .
J gene: TRBJ1-2
V gene: TRBV5-1
CDR3 length: 15

CDR3 protein: CAISGRSGNEQYF
D gene: .
J gene: TRBJ2-7
V gene: TRBV10-3
CDR3 length: 13

CDR3 protein: CASSGKLNIQYF
D gene: .
J gene: TRBJ2-4
V gene: TRBV21-1
CDR3 length: 12

CDR3 protein: CVSSPSADTQYF
D gene: .
J gene: TRBJ2-3
V gene: TRBV12-3/TRBV12-4
CDR3 length: 12

CDR3 protein: CSAWDGRGDTQYF
D gene: .
J gene: TRBJ2-3
V gene: TRBV20-1
CDR3 length: 13

CDR3 protein: CSVERGGWDEQFF
D gene: .
J gene: TRBJ2-1
V gene: TRBV29-1
CDR3 length: 13

CDR3 protein: CASRITGRGTDTQYF
D gene: .
J gene: TRBJ2-3
V gene: TRBV2
CDR3 length: 15

CDR3 protein: CSGQAGSYNEQYF
D gene: .
J gene: .
V gene: TRBV20-1
CDR3 length: 13

CDR3 protein: CASSYEGSSYNSPLHF
D gene: .
J gene: TRBJ1-6
V gene: TRBV6-5
CDR3 length: 16

CDR3 protein: CASIMTAGSAEAFF
D gene: .
J gene: TRBJ1-1
V gene: TRBV28
CDR3 length: 14

CDR3 protein: CASSVTSGGGHEQFF
D gene: TRBD2
J gene: TRBJ2-1
V gene: TRBV28
CDR3 length: 15

CDR3 protein: CASSPEVGSTEAFF
D gene: .
J gene: TRBJ1-1
V gene: TRBV3-1
CDR3 length: 14

CDR3 protein: CASSPLDGDTQYF
D gene: .
J gene: TRBJ2-3
V gene: TRBV4-1
CDR3 length: 13

CDR3 protein: CASSPRLAGATYQETQYF
D gene: TRBD2
J gene: TRBJ2-5
V gene: TRBV18
CDR3 length: 18

CDR3 protein: CASKHFDRAGNTEAFF
D gene: TRBD1
J gene: TRBJ1-1
V gene: TRBV2
CDR3 length: 16

CDR3 protein: CASSFGGRPGEQYF
D gene: .
J gene: TRBJ2-7
V gene: TRBV7-9
CDR3 length: 14

CDR3 protein: CASSASSGSWYEQYF
D gene: TRBD2
J gene: TRBJ2-7
V gene: TRBV7-2
CDR3 length: 15

CDR3 protein: CASSYSTSGVTPVNEQFF
D gene: TRBD2
J gene: TRBJ2-1
V gene: TRBV6-2/TRBV6-3
CDR3 length: 18

CDR3 protein: CSVDRGRETQYF
D gene: .
J gene: .
V gene: TRBV20-1
CDR3 length: 12

CDR3 protein: CAGRLSSSYNEQFF
D gene: .
J gene: TRBJ2-1
V gene: TRBV6-1
CDR3 length: 14

CDR3 protein: CASSVTMPYCNQPQHF
D gene: .
J gene: TRBJ1-5
V gene: TRBV9
CDR3 length: 16

CDR3 protein: CASSLIAGGEAGELFF
D gene: TRBD2
J gene: TRBJ2-2
V gene: TRBV7-3
CDR3 length: 16

CDR3 protein: CASSLFASGHYEQYF
D gene: TRBD2
J gene: TRBJ2-7
V gene: TRBV27
CDR3 length: 15

CDR3 protein: CASSQPSREQYF
D gene: .
J gene: TRBJ2-7
V gene: TRBV4-1
CDR3 length: 12

CDR3 protein: CASSEGGNVPLKETQYF
D gene: .
J gene: TRBJ2-5
V gene: TRBV25-1
CDR3 length: 17

CDR3 protein: CASSRGTSGNTQYF
D gene: TRBD2
J gene: TRBJ2-3
V gene: TRBV3-1
CDR3 length: 14

CDR3 protein: CASTGYIAVQETQYF
D gene: .
J gene: TRBJ2-5
V gene: TRBV6-1
CDR3 length: 15

CDR3 protein: CASSPSRQGVTQFF
D gene: TRBD1
J gene: TRBJ2-1
V gene: TRBV7-9
CDR3 length: 14

CDR3 protein: CASSLGINTQYF
D gene: .
J gene: TRBJ2-3
V gene: TRBV11-2
CDR3 length: 12

CDR3 protein: CASSFGARGITEAFF
D gene: .
J gene: TRBJ1-1
V gene: TRBV18
CDR3 length: 15

CDR3 protein: CASTLLTDTQYF
D gene: .
J gene: TRBJ2-3
V gene: TRBV12-3/TRBV12-4
CDR3 length: 12

CDR3 protein: CAISLGTSQGRNEQFF
D gene: TRBD2
J gene: TRBJ2-1
V gene: TRBV10-3
CDR3 length: 16

CDR3 protein: CATSANGVYHEQFF
D gene: .
J gene: TRBJ2-1
V gene: TRBV24-1
CDR3 length: 14

CDR3 protein: CASSSRDTYNSPLHF
D gene: .
J gene: TRBJ1-6
V gene: TRBV28
CDR3 length: 15

CDR3 protein: CSVRDPAGGTDTQYF
D gene: TRBD2
J gene: TRBJ2-3
V gene: TRBV20-1
CDR3 length: 15

CDR3 protein: CASSQSSGAYEQYF
D gene: .
J gene: TRBJ2-7
V gene: TRBV4-1
CDR3 length: 14

CDR3 protein: CATSRDKGLAGRGTGELFF
D gene: TRBD2
J gene: TRBJ2-2
V gene: TRBV15
CDR3 length: 19